This T cell receptor beta chain was observed in a study of blood T cell repertoires in COVID-19. The overall study: From the United States, Italy and Spain came samples of acute and convalescent COVID-19.

CDR1 is SGHTA, CDR2 FQGTGA, per germline. Trimming took 5 bases from V and 0 from J, leaving 16 bases between them. The CDR3 is 17 amino acids. As handled by the study authors: Amplification with reference gene primers provided the estimates of nucleated cell counts. Clones were read by immunoSEQ multiplex PCR, and TCRdb kept only the in-frame ones, dropping some. The V and J calls and clone size were taken over from that table, and D and trimming were inferred from the DNA. The sample yields about 200,000 clones, 70% to 85% seen once. Sequenced: peripheral blood. This TCR derives from a human donor with acute or convalescent COVID-19. The donor label of this sample is uncertain. The chain joins TRBV7-3 to TRBJ2-2, with TRBD1 as a possible D gene (6 bases). This chain's CDR3 is CASSVTGTPTNTGELFF. The DNA of the CDR3 is TGTGCCAGCAGCGTGACAGGCACACCCACGAACACCGGGGAGCTGTTTTTT.